These 14 T cell receptor beta chains share one sample of origin, sequenced in a study of shared clonotypes between healthy human individuals. Profiling relied on immunoSEQ multiplex PCR, and the TCRdb table lists in-frame clones only, not all of them. The repertoire holds hundreds of thousands of clones, 90% to 95% seen once, with 24% in the top ten. CD45RO negativity and positive selection for CCR7 defined naive CD8 cells, a population that excluded terminally differentiated effector memory CD45RA+ cells. The sample was naive CD8+ T cells sorted from blood. The source is a man in his thirties or forties in good health.

V usage is TRBV7-9 and J usage is TRBJ1-4; 10 nucleotides match TRBD1. CDR3 length: 14 amino acids. V gave up 4 bases and J gave up 8 bases; unmatched junction bases: 4. Germline lookup yields CDR1 SEHNR and CDR2 FQNEAQ (reference sequence). DNA of the CDR3: TGTGCCAGCAGCTCAGGGACAGGGGAAGAAAAACTGTTTTTT. It specifies CASSSGTGEEKLFF.

The chain recombines TRBV9 with TRBJ2-1; TRBD2 aligns across 9 bases. The CDR3 spans 15 residues. Germline V gene lookup returns CDR1 SGDLS and CDR2 YYNGEE. Trimming at V came to 3 bases and at J to 6 bases, leaving 7 bases not matched to a gene. The CDR3 DNA sequence: TGTGCCAGCAGCGACACTAGCGGGTCTCCCAATGAGCAGTTCTTC. This codes for CASSDTSGSPNEQFF.

The chain is built from TRBV5-4 and TRBJ2-7; the D gene is possibly TRBD1 (6 bases). V lost 1 base and J 3 bases, leaving 11 bases between the germline ends. This CDR3 spans 14 amino acids. Germline assignment: CDR1 SGHNT and CDR2 YYREEE (reference sequence). This CDR3 reads CASSLTGHNYEQYF. DNA of the CDR3: TGTGCCAGCAGCTTGACGGGACATAACTACGAGCAGTACTTC.

The rearrangement links TRBV25-1 to TRBJ2-5, with a possible D match to TRBD1 (5 bases). The CDR3 sequence is 11 residues long. Per germline, CDR1 MGHDK and CDR2 SYGVNS. The V end lost 7 bases, the J end lost 3 bases, and 6 bases lay between the germline ends. CDR3 sequence: CASIREETQYF. Written as DNA, the CDR3 is TGTGCCAGCATCAGGGAAGAGACCCAGTACTTC.

The chain employs TRBV19 and TRBJ2-7; D is undetermined. This CDR3 comprises 13 residues. Trimming pared 3 bases from V and 6 bases from J, leaving 12 bases between. Germline CDR1 reads LNHDA; CDR2 reads SQIVND (reference sequence). This CDR3 is CASSILVPAEQYF. The CDR3, as DNA: TGTGCCAGTAGTATCCTCGTACCGGCCGAGCAGTACTTC. Full variable domain (missing parts from reference TRBV19 and TRBJ2-7): DGGITQSPKYLFRKEGQNVTLSCEQNLNHDAMYWYRQDPGQGLRLIYYSQIVNDFQKGDIAEGYSVSREKKESFPLTVTSAQKNPTAFYLCASSILVPAEQYFGPGTRLTVT.

The rearrangement links TRBV6-5 to TRBJ2-2; perhaps TRBD1 as D (6 bases). Germline V gene sequence: CDR1 MNHEY, CDR2 SVGAGI. The CDR3 is 12 residues long. V lost 5 bases and J 6 bases, leaving 7 bases between the germline ends. DNA for the CDR3: TGTGCCAGCAGTACAGGGTCCGGGGAGCTGTTTTTT. Amino acids: CASSTGSGELFF.

The CDR3 coding sequence is TGTGCTAGTGGTGTAGGACAGGGGGCCTACAATGAGCAGTTCTTC. Its translation: CASGVGQGAYNEQFF. This chain joins TRBV12-5 and TRBJ2-1; TRBD1 aligns across 10 bases. The germline CDR1 and CDR2 sequences are LGHNT and FRNRAP. The CDR3 spans 15 residues. V trimming: 5 bases; J trimming: 2 bases; junction bases outside the gene matches: 3.

In this sample, this clone turned up a few times. The genes are TRBV23-1 and TRBJ2-4; D remains ambiguous. TRBV23-1 qualifies as an ORF whose function is uncertain. V was trimmed by 8 bases and J by 1 base, leaving 9 bases between them. This CDR3 has 13 residues. CDR3 DNA: TGCGCCAGCGTCGGAGAGGCCAAAAACATTCAGTACTTC. It specifies CASVGEAKNIQYF.

CDR3 sequence reads: CASSLLAGSTYEQYF. CDR3 DNA sequence: TGTGCCAGCAGCTTACTAGCGGGATCAACCTACGAGCAGTACTTC. This sequence joins TRBV7-6 and TRBJ2-7; 9 bases map to TRBD2. The junction had 4 bases not matched to a gene; V was cut back by 2 bases and J by 2 bases. The germline V gene encodes CDR1 SGHVS and CDR2 FNYEAQ. The CDR3 extends over 15 amino acids.

About this clone: Within the sample, other DNA sequences also encode this same CDR3. The CDR3 is CASSFANQPQHF. The DNA of the CDR3 is TGTGCCAGCAGTTTTGCAAATCAGCCCCAGCATTTT. The rearrangement uses TRBV27 and TRBJ1-5; D remains ambiguous. The CDR3 covers 12 residues. Germline CDR1 is MNHEY and CDR2 is SMNVEV (reference sequence). V lost 3 bases and J lost 4, with 4 bases in between.

A remark on this clone: This sample includes further DNA sequences coding for the same CDR3. This chain uses TRBV28 with TRBJ2-7; D is undetermined. Trimming stripped 3 bases from V and 1 base from J, with 7 bases between. Germline lookup yields CDR1 MDHEN and CDR2 SYDVKM. CDR3 length equals 13 residues. Here the CDR3 reads CASSLGRSYEQYF. The CDR3 bases are TGTGCCAGCAGTTTGGGAAGATCCTACGAGCAGTACTTC.

The V and J genes are TRBV11-2 and TRBJ2-1; D is possibly TRBD2 (6 bases). The CDR3 length is 14 residues. CDR1 is SGHAT, CDR2 FQNNGV, per germline. Trimming removed 1 base from V and 7 bases from J, with 11 bases in between. CDR3 loop: CASSLAGVGNEQFF. The CDR3 nucleotides read TGTGCCAGCAGCTTAGCGGGAGTAGGGAATGAGCAGTTCTTC.

The genes are TRBV5-1 and TRBJ2-1; the match to TRBD2 covers 13 bases. Trimming at V came to 2 bases and at J to 9 bases, leaving 5 bases not matched to a gene. Germline assignment: CDR1 SGHRS and CDR2 YFSETQ. This CDR3 has 15 amino acids. The CDR3 DNA sequence: TGCGCCAGCAGCTTCACTAGCGGGAGGGTAGGTGAGCAGTTCTTC. Amino acid sequence: CASSFTSGRVGEQFF. The whole variable domain, filled in from reference TRBV5-1 and TRBJ2-1, reads KAGVTQTPRYLIKTRGQQVTLSCSPISGHRSVSWYQQTPGQGLQFLFEYFSETQRNKGNFPGRFSGRQFSNSRSEMNVSTLELGDSALYLCASSFTSGRVGEQFFGPGTRLTVL.

The chain combines TRBV27 with TRBJ2-7; D may be TRBD1 or TRBD2 (5 bases each). The V gene's germline CDR1 is MNHEY and CDR2 SMNVEV (reference sequence). With 5 bases removed from V and 3 bases from J, the gap between germline ends came to 14 bases. The CDR3 consists of 14 residues. The CDR3 region has the DNA TGTGCCAGCAGTCCGAAGGGACCTCTCTACGAGCAGTACTTC. This sequence encodes CASSPKGPLYEQYF.